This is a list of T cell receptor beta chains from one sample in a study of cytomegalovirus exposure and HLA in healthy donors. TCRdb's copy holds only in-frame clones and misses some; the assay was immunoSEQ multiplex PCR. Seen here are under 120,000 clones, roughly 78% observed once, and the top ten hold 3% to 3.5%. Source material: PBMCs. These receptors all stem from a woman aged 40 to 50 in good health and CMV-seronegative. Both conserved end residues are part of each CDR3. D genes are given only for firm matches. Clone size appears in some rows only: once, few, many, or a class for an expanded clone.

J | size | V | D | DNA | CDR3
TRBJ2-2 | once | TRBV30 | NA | TGTGCCTGGAGTTCGGGTGGGGGGACCGGGGAGCTGTTTTTT | CAWSSGGGTGELFF
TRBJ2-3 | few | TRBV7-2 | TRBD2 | TGTGCCAGCACCGACCTTGGCGGGAGGGCGGATACGCAGTATTTT | CASTDLGGRADTQYF
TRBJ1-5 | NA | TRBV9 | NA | TGTGCCAGCAGCCCCGGTGCCAATCAGCCCCAGCATTTT | CASSPGANQPQHF
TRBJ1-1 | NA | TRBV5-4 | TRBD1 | TGTGCCAGCAGCCGGGACAGGGGGCGGAACACTGAAGCTTTCTTT | CASSRDRGRNTEAFF
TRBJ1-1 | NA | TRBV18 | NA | TGTGCCAGCTCAGGAACAGTTTTGAACACTGAAGCTTTCTTT | CASSGTVLNTEAFF
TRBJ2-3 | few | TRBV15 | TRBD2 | TGTGCCACCAGCGGCAGGACTAGCGGGGGTAGCACAGATACGCAGTATTTT | CATSGRTSGGSTDTQYF
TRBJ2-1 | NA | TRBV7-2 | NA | TGTGCCAGCAGCTTAGCCCTGTTCCTTGGGGGCGAGCAGTTCTTC | CASSLALFLGGEQFF
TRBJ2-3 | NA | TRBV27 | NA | TGTGCCAGCAGTTTAGCGGTAATCACAGATACGCAGTATTTT | CASSLAVITDTQYF
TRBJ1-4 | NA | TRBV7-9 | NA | TGTGCCAGCAGTGTACAGGGCAATCCTAATGAAAAACTGTTTTTT | CASSVQGNPNEKLFF
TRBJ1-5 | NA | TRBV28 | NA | TGTGCCAGCAGTTTAGGATTCAGGGGATATAGCAATCAGCCCCAGCATTTT | CASSLGFRGYSNQPQHF
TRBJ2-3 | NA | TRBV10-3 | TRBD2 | TGTGCCATCAGTGAGTCAACTAGCGATGATACGCAGTATTTT | CAISESTSDDTQYF
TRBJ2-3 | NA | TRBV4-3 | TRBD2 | TGCGCCAGCAGCCCGGACCTAGCGGGGGGAGATACGCAGTATTTT | CASSPDLAGGDTQYF
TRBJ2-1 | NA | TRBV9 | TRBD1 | TGTGCCAGCAGCGTAGATTTGGACAGGGTAGGTGAGCAGTTCTTC | CASSVDLDRVGEQFF
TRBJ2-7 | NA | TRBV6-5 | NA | TGTGCCAGCAGTGGGACTGCCTCCTACGAGCAGTACTTC | CASSGTASYEQYF
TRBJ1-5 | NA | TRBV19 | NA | TGTGCCAGTAGTATATACGGGGACTTGAATCAGCCCCAGCATTTT | CASSIYGDLNQPQHF
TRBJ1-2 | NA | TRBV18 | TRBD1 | TGTGCCAGCTCATCGGACCTTACAGGGGTCTATGGCTACACCTTC | CASSSDLTGVYGYTF
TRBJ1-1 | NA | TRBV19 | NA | TGTGCCAGTAGTACAGGGAACACTGAAGCTTTCTTT | CASSTGNTEAFF
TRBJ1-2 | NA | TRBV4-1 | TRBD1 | TGCGCCAGCAGCCAAGTGGTAGACAGGGGGCGGAGAAACTATGGCTACACCTTC | CASSQVVDRGRRNYGYTF
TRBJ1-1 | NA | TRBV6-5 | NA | TGTGCCAGCAGCCAGGACAGTACCACCACTGAAGCTTTCTTT | CASSQDSTTTEAFF
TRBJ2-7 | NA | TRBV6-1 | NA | TGTGCCAGCAGTGGCGAACCAACCAACTACGAGCAGTACTTC | CASSGEPTNYEQYF
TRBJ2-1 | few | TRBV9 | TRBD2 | TGTGCCAGCAGCCCCCTCCTCTGGGGGGGAGCAAGCAATGAGCAGTTCTTC | CASSPLLWGGASNEQFF
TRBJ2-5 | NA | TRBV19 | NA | TGTGCCAGTAGTATAGCACAGGGACAAGAGACCCAGTACTTC | CASSIAQGQETQYF
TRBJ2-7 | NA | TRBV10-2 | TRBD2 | TGCGCCAGCAGGACTAGCGGGAGTGCGTACGAGCAGTACTTC | CASRTSGSAYEQYF
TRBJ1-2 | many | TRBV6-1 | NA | TGTGCCAGCAGTCCTCAGGGGATCATAGGCTACACCTTC | CASSPQGIIGYTF
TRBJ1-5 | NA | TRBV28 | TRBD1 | TGTGCCAGCAGGGGGACAGGGCGGAATCAGCCCCAGCATTTT | CASRGTGRNQPQHF
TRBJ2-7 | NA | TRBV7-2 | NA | TGTGCCAGCAGCAGTGTGAGGGGGGGCCCCTACGAGCAGTACTTC | CASSSVRGGPYEQYF
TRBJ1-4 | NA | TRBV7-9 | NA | TGTGCCAGCAGCTTCTTTTTGGGCGAAAAACTGTTTTTT | CASSFFLGEKLFF
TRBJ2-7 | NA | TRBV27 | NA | TGTGCCAGCAGACCTACCCTGGGACTTAGCTCCTACGAGCAGTACTTC | CASRPTLGLSSYEQYF
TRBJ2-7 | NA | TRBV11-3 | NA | TGTGCCAGCAGCTTAACGCGGACAGCGGAAGAGCAGTACTTC | CASSLTRTAEEQYF
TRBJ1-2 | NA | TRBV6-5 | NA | TGTGCCAGCAGTGAAGAGGCGGGGTTAAGAGGCTACACCTTC | CASSEEAGLRGYTF
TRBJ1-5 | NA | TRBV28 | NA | TGTGCCAGCAGGCCCCCCACAGGGACCGAACAGCCCCAGCATTTT | CASRPPTGTEQPQHF
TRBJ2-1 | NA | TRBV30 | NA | TGTGCCTGGAGTCTTTACGGGAGCTCCTACAATGAGCAGTTCTTC | CAWSLYGSSYNEQFF
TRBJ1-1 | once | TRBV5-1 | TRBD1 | TGCGCCAGCAGCTTGGGCCCAACAGGGGGGAACACTGAAGCTTTCTTT | CASSLGPTGGNTEAFF
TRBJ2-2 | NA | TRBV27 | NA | TGTGCCAGCAGTTTATTGGCCAACACCGGGGAGCTGTTTTTT | CASSLLANTGELFF
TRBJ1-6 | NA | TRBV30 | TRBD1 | TGTGCCTGGAAACCCGGACAGGGGAATTCACCCCTCCACTTT | CAWKPGQGNSPLHF
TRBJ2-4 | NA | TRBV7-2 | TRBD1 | TGTGCCAGCAGCTCCTGGACAGGGGAGAGCATTCAGTACTTC | CASSSWTGESIQYF
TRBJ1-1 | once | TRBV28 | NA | TGTGCCAGCAGTTTGGGGCCTTGGGGAAGAGCTTTCTTT | CASSLGPWGRAFF
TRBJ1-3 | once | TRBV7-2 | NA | TGTGCCAGCAGCTTACAGGGCTCTGGAAACACCATATATTTT | CASSLQGSGNTIYF
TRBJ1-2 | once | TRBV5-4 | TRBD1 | TGTGCCAGCAGCTCGGGACAGGGGTCGGGCTACACCTTC | CASSSGQGSGYTF
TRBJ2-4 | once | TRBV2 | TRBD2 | TGTGCCAGCAGCGAACTAGCGGGAGGCCCTGGGGGAAACATTCAGTACTTC | CASSELAGGPGGNIQYF
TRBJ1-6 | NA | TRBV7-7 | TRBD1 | TGTGCCAGCAGCTCAAACCGGGACAGGCTCCTTTGGGATTCACCCCTCCACTTT | CASSSNRDRLLWDSPLHF
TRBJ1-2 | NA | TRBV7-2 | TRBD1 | TGTGCCAGCAGCTTAGCCCCCCTTTGGCAGGGGGCGGATGGCTACACCTTC | CASSLAPLWQGADGYTF
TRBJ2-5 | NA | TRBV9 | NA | TGTGCCAGCAGCGTAGGTGGGTCGGAGGGTCAAGAGACCCAGTACTTC | CASSVGGSEGQETQYF